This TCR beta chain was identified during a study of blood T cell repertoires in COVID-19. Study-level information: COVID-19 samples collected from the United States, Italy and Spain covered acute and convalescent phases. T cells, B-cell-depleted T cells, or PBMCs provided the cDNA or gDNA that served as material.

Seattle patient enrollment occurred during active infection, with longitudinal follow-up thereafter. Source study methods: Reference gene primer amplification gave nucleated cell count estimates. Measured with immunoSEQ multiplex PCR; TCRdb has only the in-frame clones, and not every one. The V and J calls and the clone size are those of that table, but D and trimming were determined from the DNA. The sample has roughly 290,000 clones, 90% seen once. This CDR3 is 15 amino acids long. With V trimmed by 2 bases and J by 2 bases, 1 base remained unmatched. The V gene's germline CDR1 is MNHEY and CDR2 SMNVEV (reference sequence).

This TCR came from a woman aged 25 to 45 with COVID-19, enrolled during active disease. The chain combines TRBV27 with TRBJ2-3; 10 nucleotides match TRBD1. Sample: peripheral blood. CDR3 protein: CASSLGQGVTDTQYF. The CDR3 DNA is TGTGCCAGCAGTTTAGGACAGGGGGTCACAGATACGCAGTATTTT.